Presented here are 18 T cell receptor beta chains from one specimen sequenced in a study of cytomegalovirus exposure and HLA in healthy donors (dated by TCRdb to about 2017). The method behind the library was the immunoSEQ multiplex PCR assay. For the multiplex PCR, a mixture combining 60 forward primers for TCR Vbeta segments and 13 reverse primers for TCR Jbeta segments was used. Not all clones reach the TCRdb copy of this immuneACCESS table, which keeps in-frame sequences only. Checked studies attribute under half of the gap to unresolved V genes and leave the rest unexplained. This sample has approximately 200,000 clones in its table, and more than 75% of those were observed once. Of the sample, 1.3% falls within the top ten clones. The specimen was PBMCs. The receptors come from a human donor in good health.

This sequence joins TRBV9 and TRBJ1-1; 9 bases match TRBD1. This CDR3 region has 15 residues. The V and J ends lost 3 bases and 4 bases, in that order; junction bases with no gene match: 7. The germline CDR1 and CDR2 sequences are SGDLS and YYNGEE. The CDR3 coding sequence is TGTGCCAGCAGCGATACCGGGACAGGGTTCACTGAAGCTTTCTTT. Translated, it gives CASSDTGTGFTEAFF.

The chain links TRBV30 to TRBJ2-7; 8 bases align to TRBD1. The germline CDR1 and CDR2 sequences are GTSNPN and SVGIG (reference sequence). V lost 6 bases and J lost 3; bases outside the gene matches: 1. This CDR3 has 11 residues. In DNA, the CDR3 is TGTGCCTGCGACAGGGGCTACGAGCAGTACTTC. Translation: CACDRGYEQYF. Full variable domain (remainder filled in from reference TRBV30 and TRBJ2-7): SQTIHQWPATLVQPVGSPLSLECTVEGTSNPNLYWYRQAAGRGLQLLFYSVGIGQISSEVPQNLSASRPQDRQFILSSKKLLLSDSGFYLCACDRGYEQYFGPGTRLTVT.

The chain uses TRBV28 and TRBJ1-3, with 8 positions matching TRBD1. This CDR3 is built from 14 residues. V lost 6 bases, J lost 3 bases, and 4 bases stayed unmatched. The germline gives CDR1 MDHEN, CDR2 SYDVKM. In DNA form, the CDR3 reads TGTGCCAGCAGATCACAGGGGGGTGGAAACACCATATATTTT. Amino acid sequence: CASRSQGGGNTIYF.

The chain combines TRBV29-1 with TRBJ2-1, with 10 positions matching TRBD1. The CDR3 spans 14 residues. Unmatched junction bases numbered 5, after V lost 6 bases and J lost 3 bases. Germline V gene sequence: CDR1 SQVTM, CDR2 ANQGSEA. The CDR3 region has the DNA TGCAGCGTGACAGGGGGCGGGGGCTACAATGAGCAGTTCTTC. Translating it yields CSVTGGGGYNEQFF.

The rearrangement links TRBV19 to TRBJ1-4; D is perhaps TRBD1 (5 bases). V dropped 6 bases and J dropped 1 base, with 12 bases sitting between them. The CDR3 loop spans 15 amino acids. Germline loops: CDR1 LNHDA, CDR2 SQIVND (reference sequence). CDR3 protein: CASRYWGGTNEKLFF. CDR3 DNA sequence: TGTGCCAGTAGATACTGGGGGGGAACTAATGAAAAACTGTTTTTT. Variable domain in full (rest from reference TRBV19 and TRBJ1-4): DGGITQSPKYLFRKEGQNVTLSCEQNLNHDAMYWYRQDPGQGLRLIYYSQIVNDFQKGDIAEGYSVSREKKESFPLTVTSAQKNPTAFYLCASRYWGGTNEKLFFGSGTQLSVL.

This chain uses TRBV9 with TRBJ2-7, with TRBD2 matching 8 bases. The CDR3 length is 16 residues. The trim removed 1 base at V and 3 bases at J, leaving 9 bases unmatched. Germline V gene data show CDR1 as SGDLS and CDR2 as YYNGEE. This CDR3 reads CASSVTAGEGIYEQYF. DNA of the CDR3: TGTGCCAGCAGCGTAACAGCGGGAGAAGGGATCTACGAGCAGTACTTC.

This chain uses TRBV13 with TRBJ1-1; D not certain. This CDR3 spans 13 amino acids. The V gene's germline CDR1 is PRHDT and CDR2 FYEKMQ (reference sequence). V was shortened by 8 bases and J by 7 bases, with 17 bases between the two germline ends. CDR3 sequence reads: CASGTWVGLEAFF. For the CDR3, the DNA is TGTGCCAGCGGTACATGGGTAGGACTTGAAGCTTTCTTT.

This rearrangement joins TRBV5-4 to TRBJ2-7; the match to TRBD2 covers 10 bases. V was clipped by 0 bases and J by 2 bases; unmatched bases: 2. Germline lookup yields CDR1 SGHNT and CDR2 YYREEE (reference sequence). The CDR3 is made up of 15 amino acids. For the CDR3, the DNA is TGTGCCAGCAGCTTGGAACTAGCGGGGACCTACGAGCAGTACTTC. Encoded protein: CASSLELAGTYEQYF.

J is TRBJ2-3 and V is TRBV15; possible D gene TRBD1, 5 bases. This CDR3 is built from 14 residues. Trimming removed 2 bases from V and 4 bases from J, with 10 bases in between. In germline, CDR1 is LNHNV, CDR2 YYDKDF (reference sequence). For the CDR3, the DNA is TGTGCCACCAGCAGATTAGACAGATCAGATACGCAGTATTTT. As protein: CATSRLDRSDTQYF.

The rearrangement uses TRBV10-3 and TRBJ2-6; D gene uncertain. Trimming left V 2 bases short and J 1 base short, with 9 bases between. The germline V gene has CDR1 ENHRY and CDR2 SYGVKD. The CDR3 consists of 16 residues. The CDR3 region is CAISEPNYSGANVLTF. CDR3 coding DNA: TGTGCCATCAGTGAGCCCAACTATTCTGGGGCCAACGTCCTGACTTTC.

This chain uses TRBV2 with TRBJ2-5; tentative D call: TRBD1 (5 bases). This CDR3 comprises 12 residues. In germline, CDR1 is SNHLY, CDR2 FYNNEI. V lost 5 bases and J lost 7, with 11 bases in between. The DNA of the CDR3 is TGTGCCAGCAGTCCAGATCAGGGGACCCAGTACTTC. Translating gives CASSPDQGTQYF.

The rearrangement joins TRBV29-1 to TRBJ2-7, with 10 nucleotides matching TRBD1. The ends lost 4 bases at V and 0 bases at J; junction bases unmatched: 3. The CDR3 contains 14 residues. Germline values: CDR1 SQVTM, CDR2 ANQGSEA. The DNA for the CDR3 is TGCAGCGTTGGGGACAGGGGTGACTCCTACGAGCAGTACTTC. This gives the protein CSVGDRGDSYEQYF.

This clone has a handful of counts. In this CDR3 the conserved last residue, phenylalanine or tryptophan, is missing, so a read error is likely. The CDR3 DNA sequence: TGCGCCAGCAGCTTCAGACAGGGTGGCGAGCAGTACCTC. The encoded protein is CASSFRQGGEQYL. The chain employs TRBV5-1 and TRBJ2-7; 7 nucleotides line up with TRBD1. Trimming removed 2 bases from V and 6 bases from J; junction bases left unmatched: 5. The CDR3 runs 13 residues. Germline V gene sequence: CDR1 SGHRS, CDR2 YFSETQ.

The V gene is TRBV5-1, the J gene TRBJ2-7, with a tentative D call TRBD2 (6 bases). Trimming took off 4 bases at V and 9 bases at J, with 29 bases between the two ends. Germline V gives CDR1 SGHRS, CDR2 YFSETQ. The CDR3 spans 17 residues. Here the CDR3 reads CASSLLSPGVSYDGQYF. CDR3 DNA sequence: TGCGCCAGCAGCCTATTATCCCCGGGAGTCAGCTACGACGGGCAGTACTTC.

This clone occurred once. The chain couples TRBV19 to TRBJ2-1; 7 nucleotides agree with TRBD2. Per the germline V gene, CDR1 is LNHDA and CDR2 is SQIVND (reference sequence). The CDR3 covers 16 residues. Germline trimming cut 7 bases from V and 2 bases from J; bases unmatched to any gene: 11. As DNA, the CDR3 is TGTGCCAGTACGGCGGGGGTCACTGGTCCCTACAATGAGCAGTTCTTC. The encoded protein is CASTAGVTGPYNEQFF. Full variable domain (outside the CDR3, taken from reference TRBV19 and TRBJ2-1): DGGITQSPKYLFRKEGQNVTLSCEQNLNHDAMYWYRQDPGQGLRLIYYSQIVNDFQKGDIAEGYSVSREKKESFPLTVTSAQKNPTAFYLCASTAGVTGPYNEQFFGPGTRLTVL.

The chain uses TRBV6-5 and TRBJ1-1, with 8 bases that match TRBD1. V shed 2 bases and J 4 bases; nucleotides not matched to a gene: 6. CDR1 and CDR2 from the germline V gene are MNHEY and SVGAGI. The CDR3 has 15 amino acids. In DNA, the CDR3 is TGTGCCAGCAGTTACCCTACAGGGGGAGGCACTGAAGCTTTCTTT. This translates into CASSYPTGGGTEAFF.

The chain is built from TRBV7-8 and TRBJ2-7, with 7 bases identical to TRBD2. V gave up 4 bases and J gave up 2 bases; unmatched junction bases: 5. The CDR3 covers 14 residues. Germline values: CDR1 SGHVS, CDR2 FQNEAQ. CDR3: CASSSVAGTYEQYF. CDR3 bases: TGTGCCAGCAGCTCAGTAGCGGGTACCTACGAGCAGTACTTC.

The gene calls are TRBV7-2 and TRBJ2-5; 7 bases are shared with TRBD2. The junction had 7 bases not matched to a gene; V was cut back by 2 bases and J by 4 bases. Germline CDR1 reads SGHTA; CDR2 reads FQGNSA. CDR3 length: 15 residues. The CDR3 DNA reads as TGTGCCAGCAGCTTATCTCTAGCGGAGAGAGAGACCCAGTACTTC. Translated, it gives CASSLSLAERETQYF.